Presented here are 22 T cell receptor beta chains from one specimen sequenced in a study of T cells after yellow fever vaccination. TCRdb re-analysed the 5' RACE reads in MiXCR, keeping a single row per CDR3 protein. The data show about 170,000 distinct CDR3 sequences, with more than 9.5% seen just once and 30% to 45% held by the top ten. Sequenced material: CD8+ T cells sorted from PBMCs, taken 15 days after the yellow fever booster vaccination. These receptors originate from a man between 18 and 35 years old who received the YFV17D yellow fever vaccine.

The sample holds a few counts of this clonotype. The chain uses TRBV5-1 and TRBJ2-3, with D hard to call. The V gene's germline CDR1 is SGHRS and CDR2 YFSETQ. V lost 5 bases and J lost 3, with 10 bases in between. This CDR3 has 13 amino acids. Here the CDR3 reads CASRTPRTDTQYF. The CDR3 DNA is TGCGCCAGCAGAACGCCACGGACAGATACGCAGTATTTT.

V usage is TRBV27 and J usage is TRBJ2-3; D is undetermined. This CDR3 is built from 14 residues. The germline CDR1 and CDR2 sequences are MNHEY and SMNVEV (reference sequence). Trimming stripped 2 bases from V and 5 bases from J, with 11 bases between. The chain's CDR3 is CASSLIGSLDTQYF. CDR3 DNA: TGTGCCAGCAGTTTAATTGGGTCTTTAGATACGCAGTATTTT.

V and J are TRBV7-9 and TRBJ1-2; 9 nucleotides align to TRBD1. The ends lost 8 bases at V and 2 bases at J; junction bases unmatched: 12. Per the germline V gene, CDR1 is SEHNR and CDR2 is FQNEAQ (reference sequence). The CDR3 runs 16 residues. DNA for the CDR3: TGTGCCAGCTTTCTAACCCGGGACAGGGCCAACTATGGCTACACCTTC. This gives the protein CASFLTRDRANYGYTF.

This clonotype was observed many times. The J gene is TRBJ2-2, the V gene TRBV12-3 or TRBV12-4; D remains ambiguous. The CDR3 is 13 residues long. Between the trimmed V and J ends, which lost 2 bases and 5 bases, there was a span of 6 bases. The CDR3 DNA follows: TGTGCCAGCAGTTTACCTAGAACCGGGGAGCTGTTTTTT. It codes for CASSLPRTGELFF.

This clonotype was seen a few times. CDR3 coding DNA: TGTGCCAGTAGTGTACAGCGGTATAATTCACCCCTCCACTTT. Translated, it gives CASSVQRYNSPLHF. The chain has TRBV19 and TRBJ1-6; unclear D gene. The ends were cut back, 5 bases at V and 4 bases at J, with 9 bases in the middle. Germline-derived CDR1 and CDR2 are LNHDA and SQIVND (reference sequence). The CDR3 length is 14 residues.

The chain joins TRBV4-2 to TRBJ2-7, with D possibly being TRBD1 (6 bases). The CDR3 is 14 residues long. Germline values: CDR1 LGHNA, CDR2 YNFKEQ. Trimming took 0 bases from V and 2 from J, leaving 8 bases between them. CDR3 sequence (DNA): TGTGCCAGCAGCCAAGAACAGGGACCCTACGAGCAGTACGTC. It encodes CASSQEQGPYEQYV.

This clonotype was detected only a few times. The chain joins TRBV6-1 to TRBJ2-1, with D tentatively TRBD2 (6 bases). The germline V and J ends were trimmed by 4 bases and 6 bases, with 16 bases remaining between them. Germline V gene data show CDR1 as MNHNS and CDR2 as SASEGT. This CDR3 is built from 15 residues. As DNA, the CDR3 is TGTGCCAGCAGTGGGTGGACCGGGGAGGTCAATGAGCAGTTCTTC. Translated: CASSGWTGEVNEQFF.

This sequence joins TRBV7-2 and TRBJ2-5; D is ambiguous. Germline V CDR1 and CDR2: SGHTA, FQGNSA. The CDR3 has 14 amino acids. The ends were cut back, 5 bases at V and 1 base at J, with 11 bases in the middle. CDR3 nucleotides: TGTGCCAGCAGCCGTGTTTTAGGCCAAGAGACCCAGTACTTC. It specifies CASSRVLGQETQYF.

V usage is TRBV5-6 and J usage is TRBJ2-3; D gene unclear. The germline V and J ends were trimmed by 0 bases and 4 bases, with 9 bases remaining between them. Germline CDR1 and CDR2: SGHDT and YYEEEE. CDR3 size: 14 residues. CDR3 protein: CASSLGGRPDTQYF. The CDR3 DNA is TGTGCCAGCAGCTTGGGGGGTCGGCCAGATACGCAGTATTTT.

CDR3 sequence reads: CASSKSGQGAGQPQHF. The CDR3 nucleotides are TGTGCCAGCAGCAAATCGGGACAGGGGGCCGGTCAGCCCCAGCATTTT. The genes are TRBV7-9 and TRBJ1-5, with 12 bases that match TRBD1. CDR1 SEHNR and CDR2 FQNEAQ come from the germline V gene (reference sequence). The CDR3 covers 16 residues. V lost 5 bases and J lost 6; bases outside the gene matches: 8.

The genes are TRBV6-5 and TRBJ2-7; perhaps D is TRBD1 or TRBD2 (5 bases each). This CDR3 has 14 amino acids. V was trimmed by 0 bases and J by 2 bases, leaving 8 bases between them. Germline lookup yields CDR1 MNHEY and CDR2 SVGAGI. The CDR3 nucleotides are TGTGCCAGCAGTTACTCCGGGACGCCCTACGAGCAGTACTTC. Protein: CASSYSGTPYEQYF.

This sequence joins TRBV7-9 and TRBJ1-6, with 8 bases fitting TRBD1. The length of the CDR3 is 15 residues. With 5 bases clipped from V and 7 bases from J, the junction kept 7 bases outside the gene matches. Germline V gives CDR1 SEHNR, CDR2 FQNEAQ (reference sequence). CDR3 residues: CASSRRGTGNSPLHF. The CDR3 DNA reads as TGTGCCAGCAGCCGCCGAGGGACAGGAAATTCACCCCTCCACTTT.

This clonotype has just a few counts. The rearrangement joins TRBV27 to TRBJ2-2; D could derive from TRBD1 or TRBD2 (5 bases each). Trimming left V 7 bases short and J 1 base short, with 10 bases between. The CDR3 runs to 14 residues. Germline V gene lookup returns CDR1 MNHEY and CDR2 SMNVEV (reference sequence). In nucleotides, the CDR3 is TGTGCCAGCAAAGAGGGGAGGAACACCGGGGAGCTGTTTTTT. Encoded protein: CASKEGRNTGELFF.

The gene calls are TRBV12-3 or TRBV12-4 and TRBJ2-1; D gene unclear. V gave up 2 bases and J gave up 4 bases, with 9 bases separating them. This CDR3 region has 14 residues. The CDR3 here is CASSLLVRYNEQFF. The CDR3 DNA reads as TGTGCCAGCAGTTTATTAGTTAGGTACAATGAGCAGTTCTTC.

This clonotype was counted at least ten times. The chain has TRBV7-2 and TRBJ1-3; a weak D match, TRBD1 (5 bases). The germline V and J ends were trimmed by 4 bases and 3 bases, with 13 bases remaining between them. The CDR3 spans 15 residues. Per the germline V gene, CDR1 is SGHTA and CDR2 is FQGNSA. CDR3 loop: CASSSDGGGGNTIYF. The CDR3 nucleotides are TGTGCCAGCAGCTCAGATGGGGGTGGTGGAAACACCATATATTTT.

This clonotype was recorded a few times. This rearrangement joins TRBV5-1 to TRBJ2-7; D perhaps matches TRBD2 (5 bases). Germline CDR1 reads SGHRS; CDR2 reads YFSETQ. Deletions cut 3 bases from V and 7 bases from J, with 14 bases between. The CDR3 runs to 13 residues. CDR3: CASSSVGVEEQYF. Written as DNA, the CDR3 is TGCGCCAGCAGCTCCGTGGGAGTTGAAGAGCAGTACTTC.

The rearrangement uses TRBV27 and TRBJ1-5, with 7 bases aligning to TRBD1. The CDR3 is made up of 13 amino acids. V trimming: 6 bases; J trimming: 7 bases; junction bases outside the gene matches: 6. Germline-derived CDR1 and CDR2 are MNHEY and SMNVEV (reference sequence). The CDR3 DNA follows: TGTGCCAGCAGCCACAGGGGAGAACAGCCCCAGCATTTT. This translates into CASSHRGEQPQHF.

V gene TRBV12-3 or TRBV12-4 combines with J gene TRBJ2-1; D is possibly TRBD2 (5 bases). This CDR3 region has 15 residues. V was trimmed by 5 bases and J by 0 bases, leaving 11 bases between them. This chain's CDR3 is CASSGRVSSYNEQFF. CDR3 nucleotide sequence: TGTGCCAGCAGTGGGAGAGTAAGCTCCTACAATGAGCAGTTCTTC.

The rearrangement links TRBV6-5 to TRBJ2-2; D is unclear. Germline lookup yields CDR1 MNHEY and CDR2 SVGAGI. CDR3 length: 17 residues. Trimming removed 0 bases at V and 1 base at J, with 12 bases between. The CDR3 sequence: CASSYSGGEMNTGELFF. CDR3 sequence (DNA): TGTGCCAGCAGTTACTCGGGTGGTGAGATGAACACCGGGGAGCTGTTTTTT.

The chain links TRBV19 to TRBJ2-2, with TRBD2 as a possible D gene (5 bases). V lost 5 bases to trimming and J lost 6 bases, with 19 bases between them. CDR3 size: 16 residues. The V gene's germline CDR1 is LNHDA and CDR2 SQIVND (reference sequence). Written as DNA, the CDR3 is TGTGCCAGTAGTTCGACCGAGGGTGGCTCTCCCGGGGAGCTGTTTTTT. The encoded protein is CASSSTEGGSPGELFF.

The table lists this clonotype with many counts. The chain combines TRBV13 with TRBJ2-1; D ambiguous. Germline lookup yields CDR1 PRHDT and CDR2 FYEKMQ (reference sequence). V was shortened by 6 bases and J by 6 bases, with 6 bases between the two germline ends. This CDR3 has 11 residues. The CDR3 loop reads CASRWGNEQFF. The CDR3 region has the DNA TGTGCCAGCAGATGGGGCAATGAGCAGTTCTTC.

This clonotype was seen at least ten times. This chain uses TRBV13 with TRBJ1-2; D not certain. V was cut by 2 bases and J by 4 bases, with 14 bases left in between. Looked up from germline, CDR1 is PRHDT and CDR2 is FYEKMQ (reference sequence). This CDR3 spans 15 amino acids. In DNA, the CDR3 is TGTGCCAGCAGCTTAACGCAGGCGATGACCTATGGCTACACCTTC. Protein: CASSLTQAMTYGYTF.